The 5 T cell receptor beta chains below come from one sample, sequenced in a study of neurological immune-mediated disorders. A single record per CDR3 protein comes from TCRdb applying MiXCR to the 5' RACE reads. The sample lists 55,000 to 65,000 distinct CDR3 sequences, 3.5% to 4.5% occurring once. Material: PBMCs. The source of these receptors is a woman aged 45-60 years with multiple sclerosis.

In this sample, this clonotype turned up many times. The chain uses TRBV12-5 and TRBJ1-2; 12 bases match TRBD1. Germline V gene lookup returns CDR1 LGHNT and CDR2 FRNRAP. V lost 2 bases to trimming and J lost 7 bases; unmatched junction nucleotides: 5. This CDR3 comprises 15 residues. Here the CDR3 reads CASGLTGTGGSGYTF. CDR3 sequence (DNA): TGTGCTAGTGGTTTGACCGGGACAGGGGGCTCTGGCTACACCTTC.

In this sample, this clonotype turned up many times. The V call is TRBV6-5, the J call TRBJ2-3, with a tentative D call TRBD1 (5 bases). The CDR3 extends over 13 amino acids. CDR1 MNHEY and CDR2 SVGAGI come from the germline V gene. Trimming pared 6 bases from V and 1 base from J, leaving 8 bases between. The CDR3 sequence: CASRTQGTDTQYF. For the CDR3, the DNA is TGTGCCAGCAGAACACAGGGCACAGATACGCAGTATTTT.

As regards this clonotype: At one of its ends the junction is not consistent with the germline gene, which may arise from a read error. CDR3 in amino acids: CASSPPGGQLISPLNF. In DNA, the CDR3 is TGTGCCAGCAGCCCCCCAGGGGGACAGTTAATTTCACCCCTCAACTTT. The chain employs TRBV7-2 and TRBJ1-6; 7 nucleotides match TRBD1. The CDR3 spans 16 residues. Germline-derived CDR1 and CDR2 are SGHTA and FQGNSA. Complete variable domain (other parts from reference TRBV7-2 and TRBJ1-6): GAGVSQSPSNKVTEKGKDVELRCDPISGHTALYWYRQSLGQGLEFLIYFQGNSAPDKSGLPSDRFSAERTGGSVSTLTIQRTQQEDSAVYLCASSPPGGQLISPLNFGNGTRLTVT.

This clonotype has at least ten counts. Relative to the germline gene, one junction end is altered; a read error may explain this. The chain carries TRBV20-1 and TRBJ1-6; 7 positions agree with TRBD1. The CDR3 is made up of 15 amino acids. CDR1 DFQATT and CDR2 SNEGSKA come from the germline V gene (reference sequence). The CDR3 DNA reads as TGCAGTGCCCGACAGGGTAGCTCCTATAATTCACCCCTCAACTTT. Translation: CSARQGSSYNSPLNF.

This clonotype was counted many times. The chain employs TRBV7-6 and TRBJ1-6, with D hard to call. The CDR3 spans 12 residues. Looked up from germline, CDR1 is SGHVS and CDR2 is FNYEAQ. With 5 bases removed from V and 5 bases from J, the gap between germline ends came to 4 bases. In DNA, the CDR3 is TGTGCCAGCAGCATTGATAATTCACCCCTCCACTTT. Translation: CASSIDNSPLHF.